These 26 T cell receptor beta chains came from one sample sequenced in a study of T cell changes during pregnancy in multiple sclerosis. TCRdb's table, derived via immunoSEQ multiplex PCR, lists solely in-frame clones and lacks some. The sample records roughly 36,000 clones, 91% being singletons. This specimen was CD8+ T cells from peripheral blood mononuclear cells, taken in the second trimester of pregnancy. Receptors were obtained from a female donor with multiple sclerosis, enrolled in a pregnancy study.

The chain joins TRBV30 to TRBJ1-4; TRBD1 is a possible D gene (6 bases). Germline V CDR1 and CDR2: GTSNPN, SVGIG (reference sequence). CDR3 length equals 17 residues. Trimming took 3 bases from V and 4 from J, leaving 21 bases between them. CDR3: CAWSPGFGGPDNEKLFF. In nucleotides, the CDR3 is TGTGCCTGGAGCCCCGGCTTCGGGGGGCCAGATAATGAAAAACTGTTTTTT.

V is TRBV27 and J is TRBJ1-1; TRBD1 might be the D (5 bases). Trimming shortened V by 5 bases and J by 4 bases, and 11 bases separated the two germline ends. This CDR3 has 13 amino acids. Germline V gene data show CDR1 as MNHEY and CDR2 as SMNVEV (reference sequence). CDR3 amino acids: CASSPQGPTEAFF. Written as DNA, the CDR3 is TGTGCCAGCAGTCCTCAGGGTCCCACTGAAGCTTTCTTT.

V usage is TRBV11-2 and J usage is TRBJ2-1, with D possibly TRBD1 on 6 matching bases. The V and J ends lost 5 bases and 0 bases respectively, with 11 bases between them. The CDR3 is 15 amino acids. Germline loops: CDR1 SGHAT, CDR2 FQNNGV. The DNA of the CDR3 is TGTGCCAGCAGCCCCGGGGACAACTCCTACAATGAGCAGTTCTTC. Translating it yields CASSPGDNSYNEQFF.

V usage is TRBV7-9 and J usage is TRBJ1-1, with 10 bases aligning to TRBD1. The CDR3 has 15 amino acids. Germline assignment: CDR1 SEHNR and CDR2 FQNEAQ (reference sequence). The V gene end was trimmed by 4 bases and the J gene end by 4 bases; junction bases not matched to a gene: 6. CDR3 in DNA: TGTGCCAGCAGCTCCACCGGGACAGGGGTCACTGAAGCTTTCTTT. Protein product: CASSSTGTGVTEAFF.

The chain couples TRBV5-1 to TRBJ1-1; D not resolved. Germline CDR1 and CDR2: SGHRS and YFSETQ. The CDR3 has 15 amino acids. Trimming left V 0 bases short and J 3 bases short, with 12 bases between. CDR3 sequence reads: CASSLGPGRYTEAFF. The DNA for the CDR3 is TGCGCCAGCAGCTTGGGCCCAGGCCGTTACACTGAAGCTTTCTTT.

The table lists this clone with a count of one. The chain combines TRBV7-8 with TRBJ2-1; 16 nucleotides match TRBD2. V was pared by 1 base and J by 5 bases, with 5 bases of the junction left unmatched. Germline assignment: CDR1 SGHVS and CDR2 FQNEAQ. The CDR3 sequence is 18 residues long. This CDR3 is CASSLVRGTSGRDNEQFF. CDR3 coding DNA: TGTGCCAGCAGCTTAGTGAGGGGGACTAGCGGGAGGGACAATGAGCAGTTCTTC.

This clone showed up just once. The J gene is TRBJ1-1, the V gene TRBV27; 11 bases map to TRBD1. The J segment lost 3 bases and the V segment lost 6 bases, leaving 12 bases of the junction unmatched. This CDR3 is 17 amino acids long. Per germline, CDR1 MNHEY and CDR2 SMNVEV (reference sequence). The CDR3 loop is CASSPRTGGMVDTEAFF. The CDR3 DNA reads as TGTGCCAGCAGCCCTCGGACAGGGGGCATGGTAGACACTGAAGCTTTCTTT.

The chain employs TRBV5-1 and TRBJ1-4, with 9 nucleotides matching TRBD1. The germline V gene encodes CDR1 SGHRS and CDR2 YFSETQ. This CDR3 has 16 residues. The ends lost 4 bases at V and 2 bases at J; junction bases unmatched: 6. CDR3 coding DNA: TGCGCCAGCAGCCCTGGACAGGGGCTGACTAATGAAAAACTGTTTTTT. Translating gives CASSPGQGLTNEKLFF.

The count of this clone is one. The gene calls are TRBV6-1 and TRBJ2-7, with D perhaps TRBD1 (5 bases). V was trimmed by 1 base and J by 6 bases, leaving 19 bases between them. Germline CDR1 reads MNHNS; CDR2 reads SASEGT. The CDR3 runs to 16 residues. In nucleotides, the CDR3 is TGTGCCAGCAGTGAAGGAGACAGCGCCGGTTTATTCGAGCAGTACTTC. Its protein is CASSEGDSAGLFEQYF.

The rearrangement links TRBV7-9 to TRBJ1-2, with TRBD1 identical over 9 bases. V shed 1 base and J 5 bases; nucleotides not matched to a gene: 5. CDR1 SEHNR and CDR2 FQNEAQ come from the germline V gene (reference sequence). This CDR3 has 15 residues. CDR3 sequence reads: CASSLGEQGAYGYTF. The CDR3 nucleotides are TGTGCCAGCAGCTTAGGGGAACAGGGGGCGTATGGCTACACCTTC.

The chain couples TRBV9 to TRBJ2-6; D is ambiguous. The CDR3 is 15 residues long. V gave up 0 bases and J gave up 4 bases, with 8 bases separating them. Germline V CDR1 and CDR2: SGDLS, YYNGEE. The CDR3 reads CASSVGASGANVLTF. In nucleotides, the CDR3 is TGTGCCAGCAGCGTAGGGGCCAGCGGGGCCAACGTCCTGACTTTC.

The gene calls are TRBV21-1 and TRBJ2-2; no check of the table's D call, TRBD2, against the DNA was made. TRBV21-1 is listed as a pseudogene. CDR3 size: 16 residues. CDR3 sequence: CASIPGEGVNTGELFF. CDR3 sequence (DNA): TGTGCCAGCATCCCCGGGGAGGGCGTTAACACCGGGGAGCTGTTTTTT.

The J gene is TRBJ1-5, the V gene TRBV7-9; TRBD1 matches 9 bases. In germline, CDR1 is SEHNR, CDR2 FQNEAQ (reference sequence). J was trimmed by 3 bases and V by 8 bases; bases with no gene match: 8. The CDR3 has 15 amino acids. The CDR3 spells CASDPGQGFNQPQHF. CDR3 nucleotides: TGTGCCAGCGACCCGGGACAGGGCTTCAATCAGCCCCAGCATTTT.

The rearrangement joins TRBV7-8 to TRBJ2-7, with 10 positions matching TRBD1. The germline V gene encodes CDR1 SGHVS and CDR2 FQNEAQ. V lost 5 bases to trimming and J lost 2 bases; unmatched junction nucleotides: 6. The CDR3 is 15 amino acids. CDR3 sequence: CASSVSGTGAYEQYF. CDR3 coding DNA: TGTGCCAGCAGCGTCTCCGGGACAGGGGCCTACGAGCAGTACTTC. The full variable domain, in which reference TRBV7-8 and TRBJ2-7 provide the parts outside the CDR3, is GAGVSQSPRYKVAKRGQDVALRCDPISGHVSLFWYQQALGQGPEFLTYFQNEAQLDKSGLPSDRFFAERPEGSVSTLKIQRTQQEDSAVYLCASSVSGTGAYEQYFGPGTRLTVT.

V and J are TRBV9 and TRBJ2-7; perhaps TRBD2 as D (6 bases). Germline-derived CDR1 and CDR2 are SGDLS and YYNGEE. The ends were cut back, 4 bases at V and 2 bases at J, with 10 bases in the middle. The CDR3 is made up of 13 amino acids. CDR3 DNA sequence: TGTGCCAGCAGCAGGGACTCCACCTACGAGCAGTACTTC. It encodes CASSRDSTYEQYF.

The V and J genes are TRBV9 and TRBJ2-5; tentatively, D is TRBD2 (6 bases). V lost 4 bases to trimming and J lost 0 bases, with 10 bases between them. The CDR3 loop spans 14 amino acids. The germline CDR1 and CDR2 sequences are SGDLS and YYNGEE. For the CDR3, the DNA is TGTGCCAGCAGCCCCGGACTAAACCAAGAGACCCAGTACTTC. Protein product: CASSPGLNQETQYF.

The rearrangement uses TRBV7-9 and TRBJ2-1, with 9 bases fitting TRBD1. Trimming took 5 bases from V and 6 from J; bases not matched to a gene: 11. The CDR3 covers 16 residues. Germline-derived CDR1 and CDR2 are SEHNR and FQNEAQ (reference sequence). This CDR3 is CASSPAPGQGTNEQFF. The DNA of the CDR3 is TGTGCCAGCAGCCCAGCCCCGGGACAGGGAACCAATGAGCAGTTCTTC.

This sequence joins TRBV21-1 and TRBJ2-7; TRBD2 was called by the table and not checked on the DNA. TRBV21-1 is classified as a pseudogene. The length of the CDR3 is 12 residues. Here the CDR3 reads CASMRRVYEQYF. The CDR3 DNA reads TGTGCCAGCATGCGGCGGGTTTACGAGCAGTACTTC.

The V gene is TRBV29-1, the J gene TRBJ2-5; 7 bases align to TRBD2. Germline-derived CDR1 and CDR2 are SQVTM and ANQGSEA. The trim removed 2 bases at V and 2 bases at J, leaving 5 bases unmatched. This CDR3 region has 14 residues. The CDR3 bases are TGCAGCGTTGAACTAGCGGAAATACAAGAGACCCAGTACTTC. Residues: CSVELAEIQETQYF.

About this clone itself: Germline is not matched at one junction end, which may reflect a read error. The chain joins TRBV2 to TRBJ1-2; 7 positions agree with TRBD1. Germline-derived CDR1 and CDR2 are SNHLY and FYNNEI. CDR3 length: 14 amino acids. This CDR3 reads CASSEGTASHGYTF. In nucleotides, the CDR3 is TGTGCCAGCAGCGAAGGGACAGCAAGCCATGGCTACACCTTC.

This chain uses TRBV7-8 with TRBJ1-5, with TRBD1 matching 8 bases. The junction had 11 bases not matched to a gene; V was cut back by 5 bases and J by 5 bases. The CDR3 length is 16 residues. Germline V gives CDR1 SGHVS, CDR2 FQNEAQ. The DNA for the CDR3 is TGTGCCAGCAGCGAGCGGACAGGGAGGAGAGATCAGCCCCAGCATTTT. As protein: CASSERTGRRDQPQHF.

V is TRBV14 and J is TRBJ1-3, with no clear D. V was cut by 0 bases and J by 0 bases, with 15 bases left in between. Germline lookup yields CDR1 SGHDN and CDR2 FVKESK. This CDR3 has 18 amino acids. In DNA form, the CDR3 reads TGTGCCAGCAGCCAAGACAGGTCCCACCAACTCTCTGGAAACACCATATATTTT. It is translated as CASSQDRSHQLSGNTIYF.

The chain links TRBV27 to TRBJ1-5; 10 bases are a match to TRBD1. After removal of 6 bases from V and 7 bases from J, the junction contained 9 bases not matched to a gene. The CDR3 spans 15 residues. In germline, CDR1 is MNHEY, CDR2 SMNVEV (reference sequence). The CDR3, as DNA: TGTGCCAGCAGCAAGACAGGGGGCACCCTCCAGCCCCAGCATTTT. Protein sequence: CASSKTGGTLQPQHF.

The CDR3 nucleotides read TGTGCCAGCAGTGTACTAGCGGGGGTTGATACGCAGTATTTT. It specifies CASSVLAGVDTQYF. The chain has TRBV6-4 and TRBJ2-3, with 11 positions matching TRBD2. CDR3 length equals 14 residues. J lost 6 bases, V lost 4 bases, and 3 bases had no gene match. Germline CDR1 is MRHNA and CDR2 is SNTAGT.

This clone was found once. This chain connects TRBV2 to TRBJ2-1; 7 positions match TRBD2. Germline V gives CDR1 SNHLY, CDR2 FYNNEI. This CDR3 contains 15 residues. With 5 bases clipped from V and 8 bases from J, the junction kept 12 bases outside the gene matches. The DNA for the CDR3 is TGTGCCAGCAGTCAACGGGGGGATAGAGGGCATGAGCAGTTCTTC. Amino acids: CASSQRGDRGHEQFF.

The chain links TRBV5-4 to TRBJ2-2; D is perhaps TRBD1 (5 bases). CDR1 is SGHNT, CDR2 YYREEE, per germline (reference sequence). Trimming left V 2 bases short and J 9 bases short, with 14 bases between. CDR3 length equals 14 residues. CDR3 in amino acids: CASSFQGGTRELFF. As DNA, the CDR3 is TGTGCCAGCAGCTTTCAGGGTGGCACGAGGGAGCTGTTTTTT.